This TCR beta chain is from a study of CD8 T cells in Susac syndrome. This CDR3 contains 13 residues. Trimming took 6 bases from V and 6 from J, leaving 15 bases between them. An amount of RNA that ranged from roughly 0.5 to 1 ug was reverse transcribed with random hexamers. The CDR3 of TCR beta was amplified by immunoSEQ multiplex PCR across 54 Vbeta and 13 Jbeta. MiXCR, run by TCRdb on the immunoSEQ multiplex PCR reads, gives a single entry per CDR3 protein. The table lists about 130,000 distinct CDR3 sequences, 90% to 95% of them singletons. The clonotype originates from a human donor in good health. Sequenced material: CD4+ T cells from PBMCs. The chain recombines TRBV12-3 or TRBV12-4 with TRBJ2-7; D ambiguous. CDR3 region: CASSRSPVSEQYF. CDR3 nucleotides: TGTGCCAGCAGCCGCTCCCCCGTCAGCGAGCAGTACTTC.